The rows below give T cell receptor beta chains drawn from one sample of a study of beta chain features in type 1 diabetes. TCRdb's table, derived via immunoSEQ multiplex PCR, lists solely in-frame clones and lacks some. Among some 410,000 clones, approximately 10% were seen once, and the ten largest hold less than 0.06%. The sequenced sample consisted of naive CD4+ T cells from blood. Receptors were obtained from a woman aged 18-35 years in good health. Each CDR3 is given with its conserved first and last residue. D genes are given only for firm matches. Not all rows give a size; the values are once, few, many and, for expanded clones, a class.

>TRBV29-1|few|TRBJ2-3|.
CSVDRTANRGTDTQYF
TGCAGCGTTGATCGGACAGCGAATAGAGGAACAGATACGCAGTATTTT
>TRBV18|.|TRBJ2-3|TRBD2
CASSQTSGSTDTQYF
TGTGCCAGCTCACAAACTAGCGGTAGCACAGATACGCAGTATTTT
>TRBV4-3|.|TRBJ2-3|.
CASSQEFVTDTQYF
TGCGCCAGCAGCCAAGAGTTCGTCACAGATACGCAGTATTTT
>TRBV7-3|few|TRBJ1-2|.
CASSPAGPNYGYTF
TGTGCCAGCAGCCCGGCAGGGCCAAACTATGGCTACACCTTC
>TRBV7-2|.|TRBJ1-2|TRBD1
CASSFDREGMYNYGYTF
TGTGCCAGCAGTTTCGACAGGGAGGGGATGTATAACTATGGCTACACCTTC
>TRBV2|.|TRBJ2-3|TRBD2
CASSNLSGGPTDTQYF
TGTGCCAGCAGCAACCTTAGCGGGGGACCCACAGATACGCAGTATTTT
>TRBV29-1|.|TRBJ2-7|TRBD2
CSVGPPGGYEQYF
TGCAGCGTTGGCCCCCCCGGGGGGTACGAGCAGTACTTC
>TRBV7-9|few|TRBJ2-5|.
CASSARSVPETQYF
TGTGCCAGCAGCGCCCGTAGCGTTCCAGAGACCCAGTACTTC
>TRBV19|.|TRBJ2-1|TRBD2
CASRGVGLAGSYNEQFF
TGTGCCAGTAGGGGCGTCGGACTAGCGGGCAGTTACAATGAGCAGTTCTTC
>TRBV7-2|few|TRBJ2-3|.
CASSYGYTDTQYF
TGTGCCAGCAGCTACGGATACACAGATACGCAGTATTTT